The clone carrying this T cell receptor beta chain was recorded a few times. Its specificity is unknown. The germline V gene encodes CDR1 SGHNT and CDR2 YYREEE (reference sequence). Trimming took 3 bases from V and 1 from J, leaving 9 bases between them. This CDR3 has 14 amino acids. This sample is part of a study of T cells after yellow fever vaccination. TCRdb reanalysed the 5' RACE reads using MiXCR and keeps one entry per CDR3 protein. This table holds about 310,000 distinct CDR3 sequences, roughly 3.5% found once. Study-wide results and caveats: Booster sampling recovered most clones from primary vaccination (around 96% CD4, roughly 88% CD8). Just a small share of clonotypes turned up in the CD4 compartment as well as the CD8 compartment. The study found a weaker secondary response that peaked faster, day 5 versus 15.

Sequencing was performed on PBMCs, taken on the day of the yellow fever booster vaccination. This clonotype was obtained from a man between 18 and 29 years old who received the YFV17D yellow fever vaccine. V gene TRBV5-4 combines with J gene TRBJ2-3, with D uncertain. The CDR3 loop reads CASSSPVGTDTQYF. Written as DNA, the CDR3 is TGTGCCAGCAGCTCCCCGGTAGGCACAGATACGCAGTATTTT. The full variable domain, rest sourced from reference TRBV5-4 and TRBJ2-3, is ETGVTQSPTHLIKTRGQQVTLRCSSQSGHNTVSWYQQALGQGPQFIFQYYREEENGRGNFPPRFSGLQFPNYSSELNVNALELDDSALYLCASSSPVGTDTQYFGPGTRLTVL.